This TCR beta chain was sequenced during a study of prognosis after radiotherapy for stage I lung cancer. At the level of the study: Therapy given concurrently with stereotactic body radiotherapy reached no patient.

Overall study findings and caveats: Lower Shannon entropy values were found after stereotactic body radiation therapy in patients who developed distant metastases. Patients' TRBV and TRBJ gene usage reportedly differed by presence or absence of metastases.

Within the sample, this clonotype is medium-sized. Antigen specificity is unknown. Germline-derived CDR1 and CDR2 are MDHEN and SYDVKM. V lost 2 bases, J lost 6 bases, and 14 bases lay in between. The CDR3 has 15 amino acids. Two-round multiplex PCR, the amplification method, yielded TCR beta CDR3 from genomic DNA. The use of primers specific to each TRBV and TRBJ gene characterized first-round PCR. TCRdb itself ran the multiplex PCR reads through MiXCR, one entry per CDR3 protein. The sample contains over 25,000 distinct CDR3 sequences, more than 45% of which appear only once. This specimen was PBMCs, taken before or after stereotactic body radiation therapy (not recorded which). V and J are TRBV28 and TRBJ1-5; weak D call: TRBD1 (6 bases). The sequence came from a donor aged 50 or older with non-small cell lung cancer. This chain's CDR3 is CASSLTGARRQPQHF. CDR3 in DNA: TGTGCCAGCAGTTTAACGGGGGCACGGCGTCAGCCCCAGCATTTT.